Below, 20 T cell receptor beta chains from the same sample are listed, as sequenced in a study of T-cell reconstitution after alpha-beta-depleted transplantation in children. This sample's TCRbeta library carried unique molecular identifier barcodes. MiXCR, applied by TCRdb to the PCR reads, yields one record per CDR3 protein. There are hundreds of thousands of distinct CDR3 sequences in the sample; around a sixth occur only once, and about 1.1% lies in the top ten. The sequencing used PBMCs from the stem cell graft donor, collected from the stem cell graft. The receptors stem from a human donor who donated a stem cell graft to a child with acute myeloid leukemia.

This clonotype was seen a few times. CDR3 protein: CASSVATGELFF. The DNA for the CDR3 is TGTGCCAGCAGCGTAGCTACTGGGGAGCTGTTTTTT. The rearrangement links TRBV9 to TRBJ2-2, with unresolved D. This CDR3 contains 12 residues. Trimming took off 0 bases at V and 8 bases at J, with 5 bases between the two ends. CDR1 and CDR2 (germline): SGDLS, YYNGEE.

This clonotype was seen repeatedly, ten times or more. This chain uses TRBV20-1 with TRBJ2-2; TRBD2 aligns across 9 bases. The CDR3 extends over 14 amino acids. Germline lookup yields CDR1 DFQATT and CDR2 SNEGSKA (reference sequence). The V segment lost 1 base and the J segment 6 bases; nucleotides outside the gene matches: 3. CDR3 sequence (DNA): TGCAGTGCTAGAGTCGTAGCGGGGGCCGGGGAGCTGTTTTTT. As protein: CSARVVAGAGELFF.

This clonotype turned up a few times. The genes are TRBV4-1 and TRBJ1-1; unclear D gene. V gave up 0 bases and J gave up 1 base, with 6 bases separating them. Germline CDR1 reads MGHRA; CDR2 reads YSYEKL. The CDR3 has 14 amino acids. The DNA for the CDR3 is TGCGCCAGCAGCCAAGATTCGGGGAACACTGAAGCTTTCTTT. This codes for CASSQDSGNTEAFF.

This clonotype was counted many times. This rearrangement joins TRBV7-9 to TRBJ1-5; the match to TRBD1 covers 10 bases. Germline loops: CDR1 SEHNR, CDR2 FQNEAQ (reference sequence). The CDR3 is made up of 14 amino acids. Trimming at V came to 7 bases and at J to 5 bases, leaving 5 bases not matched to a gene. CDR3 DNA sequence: TGTGCCAGCACCCTCGGACAGGGGGATCAGCCCCAGCATTTT. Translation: CASTLGQGDQPQHF.

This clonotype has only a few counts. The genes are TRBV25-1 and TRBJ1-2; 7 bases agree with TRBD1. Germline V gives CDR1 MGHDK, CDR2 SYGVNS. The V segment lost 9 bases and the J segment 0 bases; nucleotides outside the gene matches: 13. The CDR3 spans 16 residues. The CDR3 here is CARDRNHRTANYGYTF. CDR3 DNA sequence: TGTGCCAGGGACAGGAATCATCGGACCGCTAACTATGGCTACACCTTC.

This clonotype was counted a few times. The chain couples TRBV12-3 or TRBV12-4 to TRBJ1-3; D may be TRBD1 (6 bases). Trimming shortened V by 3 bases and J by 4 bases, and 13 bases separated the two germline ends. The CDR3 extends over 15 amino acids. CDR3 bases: TGTGCCAGCAGTTTTGGGGGGGCGAGCGGAAACACCATATATTTT. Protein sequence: CASSFGGASGNTIYF.

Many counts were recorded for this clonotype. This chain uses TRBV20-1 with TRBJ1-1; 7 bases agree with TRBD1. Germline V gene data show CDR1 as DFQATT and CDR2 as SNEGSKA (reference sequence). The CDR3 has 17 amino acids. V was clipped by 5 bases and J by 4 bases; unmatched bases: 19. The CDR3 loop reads CSASKTGTETLGTEAFF. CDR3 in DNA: TGCAGTGCTTCAAAGACCGGGACAGAAACCTTGGGCACTGAAGCTTTCTTT.

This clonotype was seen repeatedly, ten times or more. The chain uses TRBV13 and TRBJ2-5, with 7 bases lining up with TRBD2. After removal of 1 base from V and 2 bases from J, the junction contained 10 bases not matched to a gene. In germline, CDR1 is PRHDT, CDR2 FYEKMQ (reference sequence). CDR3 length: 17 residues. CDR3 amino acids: CASSLDPAGDRQETQYF. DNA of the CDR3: TGTGCCAGCAGCTTAGACCCCGCGGGGGATCGTCAAGAGACCCAGTACTTC.

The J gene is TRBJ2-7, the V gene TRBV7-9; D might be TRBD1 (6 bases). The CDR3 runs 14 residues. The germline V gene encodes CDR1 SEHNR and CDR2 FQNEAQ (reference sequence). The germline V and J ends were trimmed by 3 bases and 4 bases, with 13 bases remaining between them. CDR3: CASSFPGAPYEQYV. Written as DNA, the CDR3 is TGTGCCAGCAGCTTCCCAGGGGCACCTTACGAGCAGTACGTC.

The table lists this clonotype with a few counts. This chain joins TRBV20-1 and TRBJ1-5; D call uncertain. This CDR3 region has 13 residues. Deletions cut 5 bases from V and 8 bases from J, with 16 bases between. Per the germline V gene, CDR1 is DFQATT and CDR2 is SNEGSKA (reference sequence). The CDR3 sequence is CSAPGIGKKPQHF. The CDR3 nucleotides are TGCAGTGCTCCCGGGATTGGAAAAAAGCCCCAGCATTTT.

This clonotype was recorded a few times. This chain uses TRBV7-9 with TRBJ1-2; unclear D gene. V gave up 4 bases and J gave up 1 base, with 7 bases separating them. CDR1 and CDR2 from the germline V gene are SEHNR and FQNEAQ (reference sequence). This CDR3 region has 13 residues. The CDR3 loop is CASSSHSNYGYTF. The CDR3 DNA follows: TGTGCCAGCAGCTCTCACAGTAACTATGGCTACACCTTC.

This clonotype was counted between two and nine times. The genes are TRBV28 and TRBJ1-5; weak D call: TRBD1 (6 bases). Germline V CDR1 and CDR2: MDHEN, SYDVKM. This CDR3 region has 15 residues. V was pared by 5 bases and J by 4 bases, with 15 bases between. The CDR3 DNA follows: TGTGCCAGCAGTGGGGACACCGACCCAAATCAGCCCCAGCATTTT. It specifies CASSGDTDPNQPQHF.

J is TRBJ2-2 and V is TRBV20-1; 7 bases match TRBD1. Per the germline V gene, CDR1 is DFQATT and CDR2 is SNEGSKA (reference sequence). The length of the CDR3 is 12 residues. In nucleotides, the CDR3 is TGCAGCTGGGGGACAGAGACCGGGGAGCTGTTTTTT. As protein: CSWGTETGELFF.

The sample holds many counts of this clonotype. CDR3 nucleotides: TGTGCCACCTCAGCCTCCTATAATTCACCCCTCCACTTT. It codes for CATSASYNSPLHF. The chain uses TRBV24-1 and TRBJ1-6; D unclear. CDR1 and CDR2 from the germline V gene are KGHDR and SFDVKD. The CDR3 spans 13 residues. Trimming took 9 bases from V and 0 from J, leaving 5 bases between them.

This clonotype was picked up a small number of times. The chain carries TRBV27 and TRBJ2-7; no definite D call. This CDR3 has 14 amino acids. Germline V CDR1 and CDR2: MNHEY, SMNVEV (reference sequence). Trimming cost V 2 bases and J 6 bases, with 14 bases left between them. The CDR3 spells CASSLPGPTGEQYF. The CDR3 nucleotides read TGTGCCAGCAGTTTACCGGGTCCTACCGGCGAGCAGTACTTC.

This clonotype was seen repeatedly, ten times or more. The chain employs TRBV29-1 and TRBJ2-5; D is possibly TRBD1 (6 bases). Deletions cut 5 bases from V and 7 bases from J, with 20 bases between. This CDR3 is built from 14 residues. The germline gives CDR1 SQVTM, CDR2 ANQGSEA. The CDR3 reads CSVQPAGDPGTQYF. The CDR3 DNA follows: TGCAGCGTTCAGCCGGCAGGGGATCCCGGGACCCAGTACTTC.

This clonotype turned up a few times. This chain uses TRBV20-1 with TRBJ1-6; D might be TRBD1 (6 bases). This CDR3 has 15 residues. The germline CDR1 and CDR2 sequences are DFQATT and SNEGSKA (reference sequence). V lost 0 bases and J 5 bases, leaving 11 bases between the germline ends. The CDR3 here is CSARDWEGDNSPLHF. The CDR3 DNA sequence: TGCAGTGCTAGAGATTGGGAGGGGGATAATTCACCCCTCCACTTT.

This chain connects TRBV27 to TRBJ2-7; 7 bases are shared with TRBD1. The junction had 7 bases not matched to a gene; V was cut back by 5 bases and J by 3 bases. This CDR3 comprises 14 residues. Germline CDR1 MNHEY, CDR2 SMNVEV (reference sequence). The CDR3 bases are TGTGCCAGCAGTCCTTACAGGGGCATCTACGAGCAGTACTTC. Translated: CASSPYRGIYEQYF.

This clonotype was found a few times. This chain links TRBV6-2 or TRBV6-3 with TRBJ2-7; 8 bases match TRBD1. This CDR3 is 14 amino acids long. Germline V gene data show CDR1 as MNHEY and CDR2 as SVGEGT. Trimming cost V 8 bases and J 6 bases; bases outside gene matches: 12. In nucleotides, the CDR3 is TGTGCCAGCCGAGGACTTGAGACAGGGGTCGAGCAGTACGTC. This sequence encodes CASRGLETGVEQYV.

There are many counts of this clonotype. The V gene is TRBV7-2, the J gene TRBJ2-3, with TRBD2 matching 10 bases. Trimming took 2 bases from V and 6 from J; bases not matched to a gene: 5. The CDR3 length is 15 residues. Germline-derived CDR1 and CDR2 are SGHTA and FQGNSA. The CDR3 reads CASSLLAGEYDTQYF. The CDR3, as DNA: TGTGCCAGCAGCTTACTAGCGGGGGAATACGATACGCAGTATTTT.